Listed below are T cell receptor beta chains from one sample, sequenced in a study of T cell changes during pregnancy in multiple sclerosis. Using immunoSEQ multiplex PCR, the repertoire was profiled, and TCRdb retains in-frame clones only, with some absent. The sample comprises about 85,000 clones, roughly 90% of which are singletons, and 2.5% to 3% rests with the top ten. This specimen was peripheral blood, taken in the first trimester of pregnancy. The source of these receptors is a female donor with multiple sclerosis, enrolled in a pregnancy study. CDR3s include the opening cysteine and the closing phenylalanine or tryptophan. A D gene is named only where the DNA matches it firmly. The listing skips clone size in some rows; elsewhere it reads once, few, many or a size class.

TRBJ2-7 | TRBV28 | . | TRBD1 | TGTGCCAGCAGGGCTCCGGGACAGGGGACCTACGAGCAGTACTTC | CASRAPGQGTYEQYF
TRBJ1-1 | TRBV4-3 | once | . | TGCGCCAGCAGCCACTACCCCCGGGGGGAGGGGGTCACTGAAGCTTTCTTT | CASSHYPRGEGVTEAFF
TRBJ1-2 | TRBV7-2 | . | TRBD1 | TGTGCCAGCAGCTCAGGGGGGTCCCCAAACTATGGCTACACCTTC | CASSSGGSPNYGYTF
TRBJ2-2 | TRBV11-3 | . | . | TGTGCCAGCAGCTTAGGCGCCGGGGAGCTGTTTTTT | CASSLGAGELFF
TRBJ1-1 | TRBV28 | . | . | TGTGCCAGCAGTTTCATGACAGATTTGAACACTGAAGCTTTCTTT | CASSFMTDLNTEAFF
TRBJ2-7 | TRBV6-5 | . | TRBD2 | TGTGCCAGCAGTTACTCGGCTAGCGGGTCCTACGAGCAGTACTTC | CASSYSASGSYEQYF
TRBJ1-5 | TRBV18 | . | . | TGTGCCAGCTCACCAGGGAGTGGGAGCAATCAGCCCCAGCATTTT | CASSPGSGSNQPQHF
TRBJ1-1 | TRBV23-1 | . | . | TGCGCCAGCAGTCAACAGGGGAACACTGAAGCTTTCTTT | CASSQQGNTEAFF
TRBJ1-6 | TRBV10-3 | . | TRBD1 | TGTGCCAACCGGGACAGGGAGGGTAATTCACCCCTCCACTTT | CANRDREGNSPLHF
TRBJ2-7 | TRBV2 | . | . | TGTGCCAGCAGTGCTCGGGGACTGCCTTTCCTCGAGCAGTACTTC | CASSARGLPFLEQYF
TRBJ1-4 | TRBV4-3 | . | . | TGCGCCAGCAGCCAAGAGTCTCGGGGGTTCGGTGAAAAACTGTTTTTT | CASSQESRGFGEKLFF
TRBJ2-3 | TRBV7-8 | . | . | TGTGCCAGCAGCCTAGGCGTCGGTATCAGCACAGATACGCAGTATTTT | CASSLGVGISTDTQYF
TRBJ1-3 | TRBV10-3 | . | TRBD1 | TGTGCCATCAGTGATCAGGGGGCCAGAGGAAACACCATATATTTT | CAISDQGARGNTIYF
TRBJ2-4 | TRBV16 | . | TRBD1 | TGTGCCAGCAGCCAATCATGGGACAGGGGAGGAATCATTCAGTACTTC | CASSQSWDRGGIIQYF
TRBJ2-3 | TRBV7-9 | . | . | TGTGCCAGCAGCTTACGGGGAGGAGATACGCAGTATTTT | CASSLRGGDTQYF
TRBJ2-7 | TRBV6-6 | . | . | TGTGCCAGCAGTTTCGCGGGACAGCAGTACGAGCAGTACTTC | CASSFAGQQYEQYF
TRBJ2-5 | TRBV30 | . | . | TGTGCCTGGAGACCGGGACTCCCCTCCGAGACCCAGTACTTC | CAWRPGLPSETQYF
TRBJ2-7 | TRBV6-5 | . | TRBD2 | TGTGCCAGCAGCGTAGCGGGGGGGGCCTCCTACGAGCAGTACTTC | CASSVAGGASYEQYF
TRBJ1-6 | TRBV4-3 | once | . | TGCGCCAGCAGCCAAGATCTAGGTGTCAAGAATAATTCACCCCTCCACTTT | CASSQDLGVKNNSPLHF
TRBJ2-3 | TRBV2 | . | . | TGTGCCAGCAGTGAATCCCCTAAGAGAGATACGCAGTATTTT | CASSESPKRDTQYF
TRBJ2-3 | TRBV6-1 | . | . | TGTGCCAGCAGTGAAGACAGAAGCACAGATACGCAGTATTTT | CASSEDRSTDTQYF